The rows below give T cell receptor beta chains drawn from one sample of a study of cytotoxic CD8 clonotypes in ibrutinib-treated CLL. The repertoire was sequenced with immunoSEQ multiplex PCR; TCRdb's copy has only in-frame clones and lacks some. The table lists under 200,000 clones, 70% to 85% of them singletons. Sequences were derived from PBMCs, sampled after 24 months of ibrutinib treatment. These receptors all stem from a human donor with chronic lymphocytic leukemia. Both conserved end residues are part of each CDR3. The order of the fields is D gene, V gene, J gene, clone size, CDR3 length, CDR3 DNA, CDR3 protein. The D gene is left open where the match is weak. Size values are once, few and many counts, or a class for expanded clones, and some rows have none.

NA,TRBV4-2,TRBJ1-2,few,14,TGTGCCAGCAGCGAGGACTCAGCTAACTATGGCTACACCTTC,CASSEDSANYGYTF
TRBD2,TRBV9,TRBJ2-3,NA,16,TGTGCCAGCAGCGAGTCAGCGGGGCCCCGGGGAGATACGCAGTATTTT,CASSESAGPRGDTQYF
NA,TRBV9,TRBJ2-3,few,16,TGTGCCAGCAGCGTAGGGGTTGGGAGGGGGACAGATACGCAGTATTTT,CASSVGVGRGTDTQYF
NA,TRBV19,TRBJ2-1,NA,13,TGTGCCAGTAGTACCCAGGGTAACGATGAGCAGTTCTTC,CASSTQGNDEQFF
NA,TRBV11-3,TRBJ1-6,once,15,TGTGCCAGCAGCTTAGGAACCGAGTATAATTCACCCCTCCACTTT,CASSLGTEYNSPLHF
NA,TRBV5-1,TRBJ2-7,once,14,TGCGCCAGCAGCTTGGACAGTTCCTCCTACGAGCAGTACTTC,CASSLDSSSYEQYF
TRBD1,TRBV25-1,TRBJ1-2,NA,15,TGTGCCAGCAGTCACCCACGGACAGGGGCAGGTGGCTACACCTTC,CASSHPRTGAGGYTF
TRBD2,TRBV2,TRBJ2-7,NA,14,TGTGCCAGCAGTGGAGATAGCGGGATCTCAGAGCAGTACTTC,CASSGDSGISEQYF
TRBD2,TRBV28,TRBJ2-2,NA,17,TGTGCCAGCAGTCCCACATATGGGAGGGCCGGATCCGGGGAGCTGTTTTTT,CASSPTYGRAGSGELFF
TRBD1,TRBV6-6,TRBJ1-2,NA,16,TGTGCCAGCAGTTACACGCGGGACAGGGGTCGGCGTGGCTACACCTTC,CASSYTRDRGRRGYTF
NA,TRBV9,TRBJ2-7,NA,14,TGTGCCAGCAGAGGTGGGCCGGGGTCCTACGAGCAGTACTTC,CASRGGPGSYEQYF
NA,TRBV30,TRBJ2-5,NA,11,TGTGCCTGGAGTGCAATGGGAACCCAGTACTTC,CAWSAMGTQYF
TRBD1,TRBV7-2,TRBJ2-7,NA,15,TGTGCCAGCAGTTCGGGACAGGGGGTGGCCTACGAGCAGTACTTC,CASSSGQGVAYEQYF
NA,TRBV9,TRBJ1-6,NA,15,TGTGCCAGCAGCGTGGCAGGGTCCTATAATTCACCCCTCCACTTT,CASSVAGSYNSPLHF
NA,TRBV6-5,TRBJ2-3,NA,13,TGTGCCAGCAGATCTAGCTCCCTTTATACGCAGTATTTT,CASRSSSLYTQYF
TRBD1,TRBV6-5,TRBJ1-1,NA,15,TGTGCCAGCAGTTACCGGGGACAGGGTTGGACTGAAGCTTTCTTT,CASSYRGQGWTEAFF
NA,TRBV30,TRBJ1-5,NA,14,TGTGCCTGGAGTGTACTGGGCGGCAATCAGCCCCAGCATTTT,CAWSVLGGNQPQHF
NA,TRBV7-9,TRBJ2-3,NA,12,TGTGCCAGCAGCAACTCGAGAGATACGCAGTATTTT,CASSNSRDTQYF
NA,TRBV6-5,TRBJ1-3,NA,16,TGTGCCAGCAGTTACGATCGGGGAACCTCTGGAAACACCATATATTTT,CASSYDRGTSGNTIYF
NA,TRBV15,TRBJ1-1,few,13,TGTGCCACCAGCAGAGATGCGGTAAATGAAGCTTTCTTT,CATSRDAVNEAFF
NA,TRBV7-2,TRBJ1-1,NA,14,TGTGCCAGCAGCTCACCGGGAACCCCCACTGAAGCTTTCTTT,CASSSPGTPTEAFF
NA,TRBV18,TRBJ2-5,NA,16,TGTGCCAGCTCACCACTCGCGGCCGGGGCACAAGAGACCCAGTACTTC,CASSPLAAGAQETQYF
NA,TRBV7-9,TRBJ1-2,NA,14,TGTGCCAGCAGCTTAACGGAGGTAAACTATGGCTACACCTTC,CASSLTEVNYGYTF
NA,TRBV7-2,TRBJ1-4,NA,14,TGTGCCAGCAACTCACAAAGGACAGCTGAAAAACTGTTTTTT,CASNSQRTAEKLFF
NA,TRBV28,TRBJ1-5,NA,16,TGTGCCAGCAGTCCATCCGGGACCCTAGGGAATCAGCCCCAGCATTTT,CASSPSGTLGNQPQHF
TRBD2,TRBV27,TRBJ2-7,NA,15,TGTGCCAGCAGAGGCTTGGGGGCGGGGGGCTACGAGCAGTACTTC,CASRGLGAGGYEQYF
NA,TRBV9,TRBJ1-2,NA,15,TGTGCCAGCAGCGTAGCTGGGGGAACTAACTATGGCTACACCTTC,CASSVAGGTNYGYTF
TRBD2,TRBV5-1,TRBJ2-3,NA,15,TGCGCCAGCAGACGACTAGCGGGGGGGACAGATACGCAGTATTTT,CASRRLAGGTDTQYF
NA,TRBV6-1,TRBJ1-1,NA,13,TGTGCCAGCAGGAAAGGGTGGAGCACTGAAGCTTTCTTT,CASRKGWSTEAFF
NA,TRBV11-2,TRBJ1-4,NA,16,TGTGCCAGCAGCCTGTCAAGCCCCGGGGCTAATGAAAAACTGTTTTTT,CASSLSSPGANEKLFF
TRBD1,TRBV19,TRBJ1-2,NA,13,TGTGCCAGTCGTGGAGACAGGGGAATAGGCTACACCTTC,CASRGDRGIGYTF
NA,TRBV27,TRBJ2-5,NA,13,TGTGCCAGCGAGGGCACCCTTGAAGAGACCCAGTACTTC,CASEGTLEETQYF
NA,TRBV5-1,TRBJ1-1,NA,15,TGCGCCAGCAGCTTGCTTCCCAACAGGGCCACTGAAGCTTTCTTT,CASSLLPNRATEAFF
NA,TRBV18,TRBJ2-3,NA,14,TGTGCCAGCTCACCCGACAGGGAGGGAGATACGCAGTATTTT,CASSPDREGDTQYF
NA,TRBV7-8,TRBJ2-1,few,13,TGTGCCAGCAGCTTACCAACACGGGATGAGCAGTTCTTC,CASSLPTRDEQFF
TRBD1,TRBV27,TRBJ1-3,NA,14,TGTGCCAGCGGCATCAGGGGGCGAGGAAACACCATATATTTT,CASGIRGRGNTIYF
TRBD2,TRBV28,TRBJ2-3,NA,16,TGTGCCAGCAGTTTAGTCGGCGCGGGAGGGCCAGATACGCAGTATTTT,CASSLVGAGGPDTQYF
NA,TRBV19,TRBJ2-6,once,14,TGTGCCAGTAGCGACAGTTCTGGGGCCAACGTCCTGACTTTC,CASSDSSGANVLTF
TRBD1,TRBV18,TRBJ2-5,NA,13,TGTGCCAGCTCACCGGGACAGCAAGAGACCCAGTACTTC,CASSPGQQETQYF
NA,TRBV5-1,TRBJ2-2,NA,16,TGCGCCAGCAGCTTGGTATCTGGAAACCCCACCGGGGAGCTGTTTTTT,CASSLVSGNPTGELFF
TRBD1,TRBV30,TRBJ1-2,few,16,TGTGCCTGGAGTGTGAAAGGGGACAGGGGCTACTATGGCTACACCTTC,CAWSVKGDRGYYGYTF
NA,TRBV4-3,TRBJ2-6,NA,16,TGCGCCAGCAGCCAATCGGGACATTCTGGGGCCAACGTCCTGACTTTC,CASSQSGHSGANVLTF